This paragraph covers one T cell receptor beta chain sequence. Its antigen target is currently unknown. Base-call qualities are not available, and no considerably larger clone is one nucleotide away. These data come from a study of human T cells and chemical hapten exposure (dated by TCRdb to 2020 to 2023). Some background on the complete study: For sensitization, 2% DPC in acetone was applied to a roughly 2 cm by roughly 2 cm area of upper inner arm skin. Patch testing on the upper back used Finn chambers containing 0.01% DPC, with scoring done after 6 days according to International Contact Dermatitis Research Group standards. Blood was sampled from patients pre-sensitization (week 0) and at 2, 6 and about 24 weeks after DPC sensitization. The patient cohort, mostly female, included alopecia areata with under or over 50% scalp involvement, alopecia totalis and alopecia universalis. Patients additionally received weekly therapeutic DPC doses to the scalp throughout the roughly 25-week study period. Twenty-nine alopecia patients provided blood for TCR sequencing at one to four time points (pre-sensitization, 2, 6 and 24 weeks). Libraries were pooled for sequencing, and per-sample TCR yields varied mainly because of small differences in library volumes within the pool. In alopecia patients, the study followed how the peripheral blood TCR repertoire changed in vivo over primary and secondary sensitization to diphenylcyclopropenone (DPC), a hapten.

Receptor amplification or capture employed RACE. Sequencing took place on a NextSeq 500. Library preparation attached unique molecular identifiers to individual cDNA molecules for quantitative, reproducible TCR counting. Both TCR alpha and TCR beta chains were sequenced from each blood RNA sample. For the original study's pipeline: A median of roughly 98,000 TCRs per sample was observed, with a range of about 23,224 to 690,600. The Decombinator software suite was used to annotate the V, J and CDR3 of the TCR reads. For PS versus PT1 abundance plots, all samples were subsampled to the same number of TCRs (28,000). Expanded TCRs were defined as absent before sensitization and observed at least eight times at the 2-week time point. TCRdb trimmed the raw reads at Q25, called clones with MiXCR and kept productive beta chains. When rows share a CDR3 protein, they turn into one entry using the most common DNA and genes. The authors' filters were not applied to this entry. The sample table holds some 400,000 distinct CDR3 sequences, of which less than 6.5% were seen once. The ten biggest clones cover just over 2.5% of the sample.

According to the study, the label for this sample's time point signals: pre-sensitization, week 0. What the treatment or condition label conveys for this sample: therapeutic diphenylcyclopropenone sensitization with weekly scalp DPC. Blood at each patch-test visit was drawn before the patch test was applied. Patients were eligible if aged 18 to 70, diagnosed with alopecia and judged suitable for DPC therapy, and pregnant patients were excluded. Total RNA was extracted from unfractionated whole blood that had been collected in Tempus Blood RNA tubes. General conclusions and limits of the study: Patch test score was positively correlated with the number of PT1 expanded TCRs, with significance at thresholds 8, 16 and 32 but not at 4. No change with DPC sensitization was found in the number of TCRs above 1 in 1000 frequency, and no evidence of global repertoire structure alterations was found. All patients had alopecia, a presumed autoimmune disease, so their immune response might differ from that of healthy individuals. Significantly more large CDR3 similarity clusters were formed by expanded TCRs than by pre-sensitization or healthy control sets, consistent with antigen-driven responses. After repeated subsampling, the strength of the expansion versus patch-test correlation and the threshold at which it became significant changed.

Trimmed from V: 4 bases; trimmed from J: 6 bases; junction bases lacking a gene match: 8. CDR1 and CDR2 were assigned from the germline V gene (reference sequence) as LGHDT and YNNKEL. Taken from cysteine to phenylalanine, the CDR3 has 17 residues. Here the CDR3 DNA is all that survives: 51 bases in frame from base 1. This TCR derives from a woman in her forties or fifties with alopecia areata. Some clones in this sample may be carry-over from other donors' samples. This specimen was whole blood, taken in connection with sensitization to the hapten diphenylcyclopropenone (DPC). The rearranged chain carries TRBV3-1 and TRBJ2-1, and TRBD2 matches 14 of the central bases. The encoded CDR3 is CASSPTSGGAFANEQFF. The nucleotide sequence is TGTGCCAGCAGCCCGACTAGCGGGGGGGCATTTGCCAATGAGCAGTTCTTC.